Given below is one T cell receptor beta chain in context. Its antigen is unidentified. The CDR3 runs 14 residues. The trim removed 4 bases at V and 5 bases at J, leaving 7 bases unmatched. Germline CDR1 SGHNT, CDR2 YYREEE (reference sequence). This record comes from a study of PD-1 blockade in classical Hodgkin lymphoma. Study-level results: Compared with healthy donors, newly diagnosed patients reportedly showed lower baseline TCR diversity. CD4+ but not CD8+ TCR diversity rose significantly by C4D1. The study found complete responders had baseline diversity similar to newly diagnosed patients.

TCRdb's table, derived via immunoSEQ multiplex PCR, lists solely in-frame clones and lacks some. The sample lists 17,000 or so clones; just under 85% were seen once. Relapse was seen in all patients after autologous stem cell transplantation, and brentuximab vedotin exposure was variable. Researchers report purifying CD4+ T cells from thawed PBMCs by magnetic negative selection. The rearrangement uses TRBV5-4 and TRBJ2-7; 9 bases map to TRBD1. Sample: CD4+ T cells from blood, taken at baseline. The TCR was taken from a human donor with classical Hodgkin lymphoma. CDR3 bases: TGTGCCAGCAGCCGACAGGGGGGTCACCACGAGCAGTACTTC. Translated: CASSRQGGHHEQYF.